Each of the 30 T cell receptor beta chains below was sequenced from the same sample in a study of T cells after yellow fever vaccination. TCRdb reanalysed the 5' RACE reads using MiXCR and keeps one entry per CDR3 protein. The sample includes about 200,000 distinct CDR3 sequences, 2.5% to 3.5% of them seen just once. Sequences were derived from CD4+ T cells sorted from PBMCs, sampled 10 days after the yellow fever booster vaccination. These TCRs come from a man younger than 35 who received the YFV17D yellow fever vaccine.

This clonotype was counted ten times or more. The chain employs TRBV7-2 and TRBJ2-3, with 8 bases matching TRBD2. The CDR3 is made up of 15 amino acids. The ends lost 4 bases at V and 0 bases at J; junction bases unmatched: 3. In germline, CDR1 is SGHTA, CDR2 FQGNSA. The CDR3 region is CASSWASGSTDTQYF. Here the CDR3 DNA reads TGTGCCAGCAGCTGGGCTAGCGGGAGCACAGATACGCAGTATTTT. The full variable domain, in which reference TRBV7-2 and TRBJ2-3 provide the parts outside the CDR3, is GAGVSQSPSNKVTEKGKDVELRCDPISGHTALYWYRQSLGQGLEFLIYFQGNSAPDKSGLPSDRFSAERTGGSVSTLTIQRTQQEDSAVYLCASSWASGSTDTQYFGPGTRLTVL.

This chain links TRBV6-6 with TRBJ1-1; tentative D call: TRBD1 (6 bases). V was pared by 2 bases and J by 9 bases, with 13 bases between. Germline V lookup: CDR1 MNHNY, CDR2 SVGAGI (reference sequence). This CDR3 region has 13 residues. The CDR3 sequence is CASSYAQGEKAFF. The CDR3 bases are TGTGCCAGCAGTTACGCACAGGGTGAAAAAGCTTTCTTT.

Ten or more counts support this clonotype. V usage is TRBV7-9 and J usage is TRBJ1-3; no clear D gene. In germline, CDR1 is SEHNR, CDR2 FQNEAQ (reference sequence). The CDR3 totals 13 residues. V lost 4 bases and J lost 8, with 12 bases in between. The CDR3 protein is CASSSKTQDTIYF. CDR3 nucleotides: TGTGCCAGCAGCTCCAAAACCCAAGACACCATATATTTT.

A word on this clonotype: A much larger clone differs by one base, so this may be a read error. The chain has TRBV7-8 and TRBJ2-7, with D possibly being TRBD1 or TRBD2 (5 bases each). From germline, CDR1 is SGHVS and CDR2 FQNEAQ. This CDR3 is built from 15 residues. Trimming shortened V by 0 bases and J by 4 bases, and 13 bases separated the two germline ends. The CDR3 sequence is CASSLAPGRRYEQYV. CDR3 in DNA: TGTGCCAGCAGCTTAGCCCCGGGACGGCGATACGAGCAGTACGTC.

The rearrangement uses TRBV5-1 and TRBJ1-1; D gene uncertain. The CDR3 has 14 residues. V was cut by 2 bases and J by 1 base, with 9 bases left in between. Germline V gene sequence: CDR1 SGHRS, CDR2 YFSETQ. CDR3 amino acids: CASSFRTGNTEAFF. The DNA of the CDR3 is TGCGCCAGCAGCTTCCGGACGGGGAACACTGAAGCTTTCTTT.

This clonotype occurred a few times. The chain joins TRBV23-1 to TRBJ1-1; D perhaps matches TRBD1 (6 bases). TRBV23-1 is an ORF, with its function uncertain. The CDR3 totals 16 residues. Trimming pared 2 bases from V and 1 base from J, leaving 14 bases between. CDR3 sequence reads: CASSQPTGEPNTEAFF. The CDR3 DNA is TGCGCCAGCAGTCAACCGACAGGCGAACCGAACACTGAAGCTTTCTTT.

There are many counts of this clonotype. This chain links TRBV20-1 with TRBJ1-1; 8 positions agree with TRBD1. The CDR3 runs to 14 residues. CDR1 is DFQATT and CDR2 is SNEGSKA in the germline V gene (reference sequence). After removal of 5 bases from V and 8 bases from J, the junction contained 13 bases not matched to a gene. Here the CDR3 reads CSAATGTGLREAFF. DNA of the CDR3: TGCAGTGCTGCTACCGGGACAGGCCTTCGGGAAGCTTTCTTT.

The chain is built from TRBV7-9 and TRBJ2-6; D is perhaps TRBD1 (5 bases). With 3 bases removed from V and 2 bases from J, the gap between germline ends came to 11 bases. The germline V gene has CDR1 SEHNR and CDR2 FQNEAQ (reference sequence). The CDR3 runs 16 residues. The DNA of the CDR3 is TGTGCCAGCAGCTTCCAGGGTATAGCTGGGGCCAACGTCCTGACTTTC. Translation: CASSFQGIAGANVLTF.

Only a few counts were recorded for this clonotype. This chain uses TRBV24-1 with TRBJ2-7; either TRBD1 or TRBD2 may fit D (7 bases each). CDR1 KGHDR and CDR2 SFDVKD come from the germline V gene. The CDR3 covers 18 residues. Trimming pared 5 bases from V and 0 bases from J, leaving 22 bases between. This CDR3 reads CATSALPGGQKSSYEQYF. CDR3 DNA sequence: TGTGCCACCAGTGCCCTCCCGGGGGGACAGAAGAGCTCCTACGAGCAGTACTTC.

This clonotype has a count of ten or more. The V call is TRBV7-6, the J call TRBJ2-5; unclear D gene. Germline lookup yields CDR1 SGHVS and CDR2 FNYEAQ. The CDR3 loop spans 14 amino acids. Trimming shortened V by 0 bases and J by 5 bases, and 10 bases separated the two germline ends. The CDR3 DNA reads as TGTGCCAGCAGCTTAGCGCAGAAATCGGAGACCCAGTACTTC. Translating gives CASSLAQKSETQYF.

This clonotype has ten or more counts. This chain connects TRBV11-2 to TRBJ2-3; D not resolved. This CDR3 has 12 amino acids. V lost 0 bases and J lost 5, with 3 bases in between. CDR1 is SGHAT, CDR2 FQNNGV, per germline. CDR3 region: CASSLDGDTQYF. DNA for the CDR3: TGTGCCAGCAGCTTAGATGGAGATACGCAGTATTTT.

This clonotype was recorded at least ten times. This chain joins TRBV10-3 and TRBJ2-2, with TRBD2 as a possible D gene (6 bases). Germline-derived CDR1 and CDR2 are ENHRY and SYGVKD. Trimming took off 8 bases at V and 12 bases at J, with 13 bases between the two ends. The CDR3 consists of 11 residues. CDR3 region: CAIGREAQLFF. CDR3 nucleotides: TGTGCCATCGGTAGGGAGGCTCAGCTGTTTTTT.

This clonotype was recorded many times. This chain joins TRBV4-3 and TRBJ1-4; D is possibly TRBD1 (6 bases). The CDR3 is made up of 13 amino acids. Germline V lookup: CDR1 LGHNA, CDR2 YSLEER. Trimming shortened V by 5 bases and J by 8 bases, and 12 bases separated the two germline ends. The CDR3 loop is CASSVQGPEKLFF. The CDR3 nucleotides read TGCGCCAGCAGCGTACAGGGTCCAGAAAAACTGTTTTTT.

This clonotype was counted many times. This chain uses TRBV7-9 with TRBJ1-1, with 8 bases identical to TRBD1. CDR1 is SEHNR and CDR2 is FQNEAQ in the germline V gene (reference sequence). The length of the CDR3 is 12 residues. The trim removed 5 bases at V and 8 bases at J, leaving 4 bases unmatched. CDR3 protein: CASSQTGVEAFF. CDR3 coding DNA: TGTGCCAGCAGCCAGACAGGGGTAGAAGCTTTCTTT.

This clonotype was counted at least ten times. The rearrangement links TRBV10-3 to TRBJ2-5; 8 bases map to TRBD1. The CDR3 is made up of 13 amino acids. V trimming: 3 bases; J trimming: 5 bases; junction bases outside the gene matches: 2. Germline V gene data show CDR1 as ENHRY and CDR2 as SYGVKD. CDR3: CAISDRGPETQYF. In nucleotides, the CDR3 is TGTGCCATCAGTGACAGGGGGCCGGAGACCCAGTACTTC.

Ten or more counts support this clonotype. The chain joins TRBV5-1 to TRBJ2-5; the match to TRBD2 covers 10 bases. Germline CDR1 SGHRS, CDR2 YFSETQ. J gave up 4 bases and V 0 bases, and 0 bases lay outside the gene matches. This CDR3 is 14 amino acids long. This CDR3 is CASSLGTSGETQYF. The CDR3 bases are TGCGCCAGCAGCTTGGGGACTAGCGGAGAGACCCAGTACTTC.

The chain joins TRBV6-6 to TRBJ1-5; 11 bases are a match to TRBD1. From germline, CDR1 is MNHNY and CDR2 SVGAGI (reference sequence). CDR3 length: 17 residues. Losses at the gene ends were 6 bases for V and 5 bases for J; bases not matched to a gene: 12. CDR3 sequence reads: CASRPRAWTGGDQPQHF. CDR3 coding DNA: TGTGCCAGCAGGCCGCGAGCTTGGACAGGGGGCGATCAGCCCCAGCATTTT.

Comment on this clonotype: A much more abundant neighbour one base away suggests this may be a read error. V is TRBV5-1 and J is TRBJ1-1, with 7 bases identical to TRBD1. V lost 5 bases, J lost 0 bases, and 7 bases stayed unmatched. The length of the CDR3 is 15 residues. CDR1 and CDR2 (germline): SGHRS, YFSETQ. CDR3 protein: CASRRQGLMNTEAFF. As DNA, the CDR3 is TGCGCCAGCAGACGACAGGGTCTGATGAACACTGAAGCTTTCTTT.

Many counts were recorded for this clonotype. The CDR3 nucleotides are TGTGCCAGCAGCTTGGGGGGGACGACTCGCACAGATACGCAGTATTTT. It yields the protein CASSLGGTTRTDTQYF. V usage is TRBV7-9 and J usage is TRBJ2-3; 7 bases line up with TRBD2. The CDR3 has 16 amino acids. Unmatched junction bases numbered 7, after V lost 3 bases and J lost 1 base. The germline V gene has CDR1 SEHNR and CDR2 FQNEAQ (reference sequence).

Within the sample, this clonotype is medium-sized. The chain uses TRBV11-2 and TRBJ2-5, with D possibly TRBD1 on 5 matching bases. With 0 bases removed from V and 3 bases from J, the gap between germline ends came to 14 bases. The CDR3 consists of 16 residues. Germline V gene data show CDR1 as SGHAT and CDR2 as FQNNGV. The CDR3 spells CASSLDNRAREETQYF. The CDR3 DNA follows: TGTGCCAGCAGCTTAGATAATAGGGCCAGGGAAGAGACCCAGTACTTC.

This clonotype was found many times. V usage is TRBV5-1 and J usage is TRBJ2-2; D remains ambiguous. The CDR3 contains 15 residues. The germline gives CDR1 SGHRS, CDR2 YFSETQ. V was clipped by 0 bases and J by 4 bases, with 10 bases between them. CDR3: CASSLAASGTGELFF. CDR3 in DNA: TGCGCCAGCAGCTTGGCCGCAAGTGGCACCGGGGAGCTGTTTTTT.

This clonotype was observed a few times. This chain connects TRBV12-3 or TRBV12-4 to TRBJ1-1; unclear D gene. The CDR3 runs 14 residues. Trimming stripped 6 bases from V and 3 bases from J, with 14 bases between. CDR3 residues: CASRDPLVYTEAFF. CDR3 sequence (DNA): TGTGCCAGCAGAGATCCCTTGGTCTACACTGAAGCTTTCTTT.

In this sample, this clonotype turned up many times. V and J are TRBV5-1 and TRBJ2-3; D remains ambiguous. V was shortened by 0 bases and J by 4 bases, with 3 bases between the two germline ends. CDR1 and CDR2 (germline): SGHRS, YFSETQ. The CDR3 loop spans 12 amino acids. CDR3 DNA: TGCGCCAGCAGCTTGGCGGCAGATACGCAGTATTTT. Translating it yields CASSLAADTQYF.

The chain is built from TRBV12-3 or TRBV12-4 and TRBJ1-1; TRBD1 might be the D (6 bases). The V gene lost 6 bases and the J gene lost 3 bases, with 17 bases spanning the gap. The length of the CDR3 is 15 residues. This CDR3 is CASSPLLTGYTEAFF. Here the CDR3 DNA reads TGTGCCAGCAGCCCACTACTTACAGGGTACACTGAAGCTTTCTTT.

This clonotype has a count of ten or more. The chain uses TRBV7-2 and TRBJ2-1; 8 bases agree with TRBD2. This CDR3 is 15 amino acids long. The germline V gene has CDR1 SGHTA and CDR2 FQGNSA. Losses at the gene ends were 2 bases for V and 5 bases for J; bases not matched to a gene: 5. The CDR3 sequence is CASSLISGGHNEQFF. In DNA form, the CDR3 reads TGTGCCAGCAGCTTAATCAGCGGGGGTCACAATGAGCAGTTCTTC.

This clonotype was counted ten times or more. In DNA form, the CDR3 reads TGTGCCAGCAGTTACCGACAGGCCCAAGAGACCCAGTACTTC. It translates to CASSYRQAQETQYF. This chain links TRBV12-3 or TRBV12-4 with TRBJ2-5; TRBD1 might be the D (6 bases). V lost 4 bases and J lost 1, with 10 bases in between. This CDR3 spans 14 amino acids.

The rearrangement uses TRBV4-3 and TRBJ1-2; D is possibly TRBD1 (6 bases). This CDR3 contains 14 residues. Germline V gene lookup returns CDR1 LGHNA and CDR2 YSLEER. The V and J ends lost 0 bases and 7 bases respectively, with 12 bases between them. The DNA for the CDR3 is TGCGCCAGCAGCCAAGAGTGGGGGCGGGGTGGCTACACCTTC. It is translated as CASSQEWGRGGYTF.

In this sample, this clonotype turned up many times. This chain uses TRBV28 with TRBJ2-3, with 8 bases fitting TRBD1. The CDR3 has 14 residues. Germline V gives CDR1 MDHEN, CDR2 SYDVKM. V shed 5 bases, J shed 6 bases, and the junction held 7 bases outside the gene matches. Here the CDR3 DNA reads TGTGCCAGCAGTACCGGGACAGGCCGGGATACGCAGTATTTT. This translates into CASSTGTGRDTQYF. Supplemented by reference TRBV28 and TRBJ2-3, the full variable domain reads DVKVTQSSRYLVKRTGEKVFLECVQDMDHENMFWYRQDPGLGLRLIYFSYDVKMKEKGDIPEGYSVSREKKERFSLILESASTNQTSMYLCASSTGTGRDTQYFGPGTRLTVL.

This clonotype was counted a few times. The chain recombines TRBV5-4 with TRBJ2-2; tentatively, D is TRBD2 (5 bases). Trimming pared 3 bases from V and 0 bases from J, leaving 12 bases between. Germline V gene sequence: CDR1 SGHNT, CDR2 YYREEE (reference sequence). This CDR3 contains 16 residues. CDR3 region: CASSSRTGTNTGELFF. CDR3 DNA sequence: TGTGCCAGCAGCTCCCGGACTGGCACGAACACCGGGGAGCTGTTTTTT.

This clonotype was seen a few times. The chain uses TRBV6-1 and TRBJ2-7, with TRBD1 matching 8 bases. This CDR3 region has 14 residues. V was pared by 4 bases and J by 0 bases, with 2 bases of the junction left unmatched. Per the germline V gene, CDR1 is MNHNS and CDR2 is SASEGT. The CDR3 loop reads CASSVQGVSYEQYF. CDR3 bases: TGTGCCAGCAGTGTACAGGGGGTCTCCTACGAGCAGTACTTC.